This entry lists 6 T cell receptor beta chains sequenced from one sample in a study of blood T cell repertoires in COVID-19. The repertoire was sequenced with immunoSEQ multiplex PCR; TCRdb's copy has only in-frame clones and lacks some. The data show some 100,000 clones, with roughly nine tenths seen just once and 0.97% held by the top ten. The material sequenced was peripheral blood. Every receptor here comes from a man aged 55-75 years with acute or convalescent COVID-19.

The chain is built from TRBV5-1 and TRBJ2-7, with 9 bases that match TRBD1. The CDR3 sequence is 15 residues long. With V trimmed by 3 bases and J by 2 bases, 6 bases remained unmatched. Germline V gene data show CDR1 as SGHRS and CDR2 as YFSETQ. CDR3 sequence (DNA): TGCGCCAGCAGCTCCGGGGACAGGGAGGCCTACGAGCAGTACTTC. Its translation is CASSSGDREAYEQYF.

This clone was seen more than once but under ten times. The V gene is TRBV5-4, the J gene TRBJ1-4; D gene uncertain. The germline CDR1 and CDR2 sequences are SGHNT and YYREEE (reference sequence). V shed 2 bases and J shed 6 bases, with 8 bases lying between them. This CDR3 has 13 residues. The chain's CDR3 is CASSLNNHEKLFF. The DNA for the CDR3 is TGTGCCAGCAGCTTAAACAACCATGAAAAACTGTTTTTT.

V gene TRBV9 combines with J gene TRBJ2-1; TRBD2 matches at 13 bases. The CDR3 contains 18 residues. Germline V gene lookup returns CDR1 SGDLS and CDR2 YYNGEE. The junction had 10 bases not matched to a gene; V was cut back by 4 bases and J by 3 bases. The DNA for the CDR3 is TGTGCCAGCAGCCCAAACCTGGGACTAGCGGGGAACTACAATGAGCAGTTCTTC. Translation: CASSPNLGLAGNYNEQFF.

The chain combines TRBV2 with TRBJ2-3, with 9 bases that match TRBD2. The trim removed 6 bases at V and 1 base at J, leaving 11 bases unmatched. This CDR3 has 17 residues. Germline values: CDR1 SNHLY, CDR2 FYNNEI. The CDR3 DNA is TGTGCCAGCAGGGGGATGGTAGCGGGAGTTGGCACAGATACGCAGTATTTT. Its translation: CASRGMVAGVGTDTQYF.

This clone was detected only a few times. The V and J genes are TRBV27 and TRBJ2-1; 11 nucleotides align to TRBD1. With 4 bases clipped from V and 8 bases from J, the junction kept 13 bases outside the gene matches. Germline V gives CDR1 MNHEY, CDR2 SMNVEV (reference sequence). This CDR3 has 17 amino acids. The DNA for the CDR3 is TGTGCCAGCAGTTCATTGTATCTTCGGGACAGGGGGGATGAGCAGTTCTTC. Its protein product is CASSSLYLRDRGDEQFF.

The chain has TRBV11-2 and TRBJ1-4; no definite D call. V dropped 2 bases and J dropped 10 bases, with 11 bases sitting between them. Germline V gene sequence: CDR1 SGHAT, CDR2 FQNNGV. CDR3 size: 13 residues. This CDR3 is CASSLSPNGKLFF. CDR3 DNA: TGTGCCAGCAGCTTATCCCCCAACGGAAAACTGTTTTTT.